This passage covers 22 T cell receptor beta chains from one sample sequenced in a study of shared clonotypes between healthy human individuals. Produced via immunoSEQ multiplex PCR; TCRdb's table is partial and in-frame only. The data contain 1 million to 1.3 million clones, 78% of them seen just once; the ten biggest clones take up roughly 0.61%. Sequenced sample: memory CD4+ T cells from PBMCs. Described subset: CD45RA-negative fraction. These receptors came from a man aged 18 to 30 in good health. Some clones in this sample may be carry-over from other donors' samples.

This clone occurred once. The gene calls are TRBV5-1 and TRBJ1-1; 7 nucleotides align to TRBD1. CDR1 and CDR2 (germline): SGHRS, YFSETQ. The V gene end was trimmed by 3 bases and the J gene end by 0 bases; junction bases not matched to a gene: 5. The CDR3 is made up of 15 amino acids. CDR3 sequence reads: CASSWDSYMNTEAFF. The CDR3 DNA sequence: TGCGCCAGCAGCTGGGACAGTTATATGAACACTGAAGCTTTCTTT. The whole variable domain, remainder taken from reference TRBV5-1 and TRBJ1-1, is KAGVTQTPRYLIKTRGQQVTLSCSPISGHRSVSWYQQTPGQGLQFLFEYFSETQRNKGNFPGRFSGRQFSNSRSEMNVSTLELGDSALYLCASSWDSYMNTEAFFGQGTRLTVV.

The chain links TRBV19 to TRBJ2-7; 8 nucleotides match TRBD1. V trimming: 2 bases; J trimming: 7 bases; junction bases outside the gene matches: 13. This CDR3 has 16 amino acids. Germline loops: CDR1 LNHDA, CDR2 SQIVND (reference sequence). The CDR3 coding sequence is TGTGCCAGTAGTATACTGGTTGGGACAGGAGGTATGGAGCAGTACTTC. Its translation: CASSILVGTGGMEQYF.

The chain links TRBV28 to TRBJ2-7; no clear D. V lost 10 bases, J lost 1 base, and 14 bases lay in between. The CDR3 length is 13 residues. CDR1 and CDR2 (germline): MDHEN, SYDVKM. This CDR3 is CATLNGDSYEQYF. The CDR3 region has the DNA TGTGCCACTTTAAACGGAGATTCCTACGAGCAGTACTTC.

This chain links TRBV28 with TRBJ1-1, with D unresolved. This CDR3 comprises 14 residues. CDR1 and CDR2 from the germline V gene are MDHEN and SYDVKM. Trimming removed 2 bases at V and 0 bases at J, with 7 bases between. The CDR3 DNA reads as TGTGCCAGCAGTTTAGGATTTTTGAACACTGAAGCTTTCTTT. Its protein product is CASSLGFLNTEAFF.

The chain joins TRBV4-1 to TRBJ1-4; 10 bases map to TRBD1. Germline CDR1 MGHRA, CDR2 YSYEKL. Unmatched junction bases numbered 7, after V lost 6 bases and J lost 6 bases. The CDR3 has 15 residues. In DNA, the CDR3 is TGCGCCAGCAGAGCGATCGGGACAGGGGATGAAAAACTGTTTTTT. This gives the protein CASRAIGTGDEKLFF.

There are many counts of this clone. The chain combines TRBV28 with TRBJ2-1; 7 nucleotides line up with TRBD1. Germline V gene lookup returns CDR1 MDHEN and CDR2 SYDVKM. The CDR3 covers 15 residues. Unmatched junction bases numbered 6, after V lost 5 bases and J lost 2 bases. As DNA, the CDR3 is TGTGCCAGCAGTGGGGAAGGGACAGCCTACAATGAGCAGTTCTTC. Translating it yields CASSGEGTAYNEQFF. Drawing the rest from reference TRBV28 and TRBJ2-1, the complete variable domain is DVKVTQSSRYLVKRTGEKVFLECVQDMDHENMFWYRQDPGLGLRLIYFSYDVKMKEKGDIPEGYSVSREKKERFSLILESASTNQTSMYLCASSGEGTAYNEQFFGPGTRLTVL.

There are a few counts of this clone. The genes are TRBV30 and TRBJ2-7, with 9 bases identical to TRBD2. This CDR3 contains 14 residues. J lost 2 bases, V lost 4 bases, and 6 bases had no gene match. Germline CDR1 is GTSNPN and CDR2 is SVGIG (reference sequence). CDR3 loop: CAWNAGGRAYEQYF. CDR3 nucleotides: TGTGCCTGGAATGCGGGCGGGAGGGCCTACGAGCAGTACTTC.

Note on this clone: Within the sample, other DNA sequences also encode this same CDR3. The genes are TRBV4-1 and TRBJ2-1; TRBD2 agrees at 8 bases. Germline V gene lookup returns CDR1 MGHRA and CDR2 YSYEKL. The CDR3 runs to 17 residues. The trim removed 1 base at V and 6 bases at J, leaving 11 bases unmatched. CDR3 region: CASSQAPLSGSVNEQFF. The CDR3 coding sequence is TGCGCCAGCAGCCAAGCTCCATTGAGCGGGAGTGTCAATGAGCAGTTCTTC.

As concerns this clone: The germline gene is not matched at one end of the junction; a read error may be the cause. V gene TRBV5-1 combines with J gene TRBJ2-5, with a weak D call TRBD1 (6 bases). CDR3 length equals 15 residues. Germline CDR1 SGHRS, CDR2 YFSETQ. The chain's CDR3 is CAGRRGIALQETQYF. Here the CDR3 DNA reads TGCGCCGGCAGAAGGGGGATAGCGCTTCAAGAGACCCAGTACTTC.

This chain links TRBV10-3 with TRBJ1-1, with TRBD1 matching over 7 bases. With V trimmed by 11 bases and J by 1 base, 13 bases remained unmatched. Per germline, CDR1 ENHRY and CDR2 SYGVKD. The CDR3 sequence is 15 residues long. CDR3 protein: CAARVSDRANTEAFF. CDR3 nucleotides: TGTGCCGCTAGGGTTTCAGACAGGGCGAACACTGAAGCTTTCTTT.

This clone was recorded many times. This chain links TRBV7-2 with TRBJ2-3; 11 positions match TRBD2. This CDR3 region has 18 residues. V shed 5 bases and J 3 bases; nucleotides not matched to a gene: 13. Germline V CDR1 and CDR2: SGHTA, FQGNSA. This chain's CDR3 is CASSHLDGLAGGTDTQYF. Here the CDR3 DNA reads TGTGCCAGCAGCCACCTGGATGGGCTAGCGGGAGGAACAGATACGCAGTATTTT.

The V gene is TRBV5-4, the J gene TRBJ1-2, with a tentative D call TRBD1 (6 bases). Trimming removed 5 bases from V and 6 bases from J, with 17 bases in between. CDR3 length: 14 residues. Germline CDR1 SGHNT, CDR2 YYREEE (reference sequence). In DNA form, the CDR3 reads TGTGCCAGCAGGTCCGTCACAGGGTCGCATGGCTACACCTTC. This gives the protein CASRSVTGSHGYTF.

The V call is TRBV30, the J call TRBJ1-6; 9 bases agree with TRBD1. Trimming removed 4 bases from V and 8 bases from J; junction bases left unmatched: 9. Per germline, CDR1 GTSNPN and CDR2 SVGIG (reference sequence). The CDR3 consists of 15 residues. CDR3 amino acids: CAWKTGTGTYSPLHF. The CDR3 coding sequence is TGTGCCTGGAAAACCGGGACAGGGACATATTCACCCCTCCACTTT.

For the CDR3, the DNA is TGTGCCAGCAGCTTAGTGACAGGTGAAGCTTTCTTT. Amino acid sequence: CASSLVTGEAFF. The rearrangement uses TRBV7-9 and TRBJ1-1; D possibly corresponds to TRBD1 (6 bases). The V end lost 1 base, the J end lost 7 bases, and 7 bases lay between the germline ends. Looked up from germline, CDR1 is SEHNR and CDR2 is FQNEAQ (reference sequence). The CDR3 consists of 12 residues.

V is TRBV14 and J is TRBJ2-7, with 8 positions matching TRBD2. The germline CDR1 and CDR2 sequences are SGHDN and FVKESK. Trimming took 4 bases from V and 0 from J; bases not matched to a gene: 8. The CDR3 length is 16 residues. Written as DNA, the CDR3 is TGTGCCAGCAGCCCCCGCCAGCGGGAGAACTCCTACGAGCAGTACTTC. Residues: CASSPRQRENSYEQYF.

The chain couples TRBV5-1 to TRBJ2-7; perhaps D is TRBD1 or TRBD2 (6 bases each). CDR3 size: 16 residues. The germline CDR1 and CDR2 sequences are SGHRS and YFSETQ. Trimming stripped 0 bases from V and 2 bases from J, with 15 bases between. This chain's CDR3 is CASSLAPLEGAYEQYF. CDR3 DNA sequence: TGCGCCAGCAGCTTGGCCCCCTTGGAGGGGGCCTACGAGCAGTACTTC. The full variable domain, completed using reference TRBV5-1 and TRBJ2-7, is KAGVTQTPRYLIKTRGQQVTLSCSPISGHRSVSWYQQTPGQGLQFLFEYFSETQRNKGNFPGRFSGRQFSNSRSEMNVSTLELGDSALYLCASSLAPLEGAYEQYFGPGTRLTVT.

The gene calls are TRBV14 and TRBJ1-2; the D gene is possibly TRBD1 (5 bases). The CDR3 has 14 amino acids. Trimming took 4 bases from V and 4 from J, leaving 13 bases between them. The V gene's germline CDR1 is SGHDN and CDR2 FVKESK. The CDR3 spells CASSLAGTVYGYTF. Written as DNA, the CDR3 is TGTGCCAGCAGCCTAGCGGGGACGGTCTATGGCTACACCTTC.

This chain uses TRBV5-6 with TRBJ1-1, with 8 nucleotides matching TRBD1. After removal of 0 bases from V and 3 bases from J, the junction contained 4 bases not matched to a gene. Germline loops: CDR1 SGHDT, CDR2 YYEEEE. This CDR3 region has 15 residues. The CDR3 DNA sequence: TGTGCCAGCAGCTTGGGGACAGGGCGGGACACTGAAGCTTTCTTT. Translation gives CASSLGTGRDTEAFF. The full variable domain, with the rest looked up from reference TRBV5-6 and TRBJ1-1, is DAGVTQSPTHLIKTRGQQVTLRCSPKSGHDTVSWYQQALGQGPQFIFQYYEEEERQRGNFPDRFSGHQFPNYSSELNVNALLLGDSALYLCASSLGTGRDTEAFFGQGTRLTVV.

This clone was detected a few times. The J gene is TRBJ2-7, the V gene TRBV11-2, with D possibly matching TRBD2 (5 bases). The ends were cut back, 5 bases at V and 2 bases at J, with 19 bases in the middle. This CDR3 comprises 16 residues. The germline gives CDR1 SGHAT, CDR2 FQNNGV. The CDR3 spells CASSPLGTGETYEQYF. The CDR3 DNA is TGTGCCAGCAGCCCCCTAGGTACCGGGGAAACCTACGAGCAGTACTTC.

The J gene is TRBJ2-7, the V gene TRBV2; TRBD1 agrees at 12 bases. This CDR3 comprises 16 residues. V dropped 8 bases and J dropped 7; count of bases not matched to a gene: 15. Germline CDR1 reads SNHLY; CDR2 reads FYNNEI. The CDR3 nucleotides are TGTGCCAGCCGACTACAAACCGGGACAGGGGGCGGTGAGCAGTACTTC. Amino acids: CASRLQTGTGGGEQYF.

V gene TRBV7-8 combines with J gene TRBJ2-1, with 7 bases identical to TRBD2. The CDR3 loop spans 15 amino acids. Germline CDR1 and CDR2: SGHVS and FQNEAQ. V trimming: 4 bases; J trimming: 2 bases; junction bases outside the gene matches: 5. The CDR3 coding sequence is TGTGCCAGCAGCTCAGGACTAGTAGCCTACAATGAGCAGTTCTTC. It translates to CASSSGLVAYNEQFF. The variable domain in full, completed from reference TRBV7-8 and TRBJ2-1, reads GAGVSQSPRYKVAKRGQDVALRCDPISGHVSLFWYQQALGQGPEFLTYFQNEAQLDKSGLPSDRFFAERPEGSVSTLKIQRTQQEDSAVYLCASSSGLVAYNEQFFGPGTRLTVL.

The chain combines TRBV30 with TRBJ1-2; 8 nucleotides align to TRBD1. Germline CDR1 GTSNPN, CDR2 SVGIG (reference sequence). V lost 0 bases, J lost 8 bases, and 8 bases stayed unmatched. The CDR3 runs 14 residues. The CDR3 nucleotides read TGTGCCTGGAGTGTCCTACGGACAGGGTCAGGCTACACCTTC. Translated, it gives CAWSVLRTGSGYTF.